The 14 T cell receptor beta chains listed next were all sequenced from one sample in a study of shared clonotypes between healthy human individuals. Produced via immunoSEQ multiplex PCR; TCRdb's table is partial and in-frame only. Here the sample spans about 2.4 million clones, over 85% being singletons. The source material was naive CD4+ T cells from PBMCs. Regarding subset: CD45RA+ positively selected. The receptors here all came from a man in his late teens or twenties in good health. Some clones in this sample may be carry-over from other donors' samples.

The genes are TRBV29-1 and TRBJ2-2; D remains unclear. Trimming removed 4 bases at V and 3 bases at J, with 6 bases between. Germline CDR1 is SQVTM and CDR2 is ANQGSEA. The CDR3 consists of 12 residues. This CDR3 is CSVGDHTGELFF. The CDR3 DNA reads TGCAGCGTTGGAGATCACACCGGGGAGCTGTTTTTT.

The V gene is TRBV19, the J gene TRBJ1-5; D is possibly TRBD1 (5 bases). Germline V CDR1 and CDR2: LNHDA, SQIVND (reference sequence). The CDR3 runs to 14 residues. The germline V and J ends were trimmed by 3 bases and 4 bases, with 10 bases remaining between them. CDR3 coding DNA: TGTGCCAGTAGTATCTCGCCAGGGAATCAGCCCCAGCATTTT. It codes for CASSISPGNQPQHF.

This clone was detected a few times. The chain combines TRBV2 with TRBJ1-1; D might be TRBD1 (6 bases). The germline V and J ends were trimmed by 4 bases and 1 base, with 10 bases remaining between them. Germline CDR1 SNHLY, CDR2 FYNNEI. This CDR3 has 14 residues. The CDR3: CASSVQGQNTEAFF. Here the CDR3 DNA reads TGTGCCAGCAGTGTTCAGGGACAGAACACTGAAGCTTTCTTT.

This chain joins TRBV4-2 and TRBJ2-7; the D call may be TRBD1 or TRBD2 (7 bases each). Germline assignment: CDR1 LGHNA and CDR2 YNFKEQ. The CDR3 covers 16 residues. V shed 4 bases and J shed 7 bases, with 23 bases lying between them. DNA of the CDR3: TGTGCCAGCAGCCCCCAAACGGGCAGGGGGGGGGAAGAGCAGTACTTC. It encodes CASSPQTGRGGEEQYF.

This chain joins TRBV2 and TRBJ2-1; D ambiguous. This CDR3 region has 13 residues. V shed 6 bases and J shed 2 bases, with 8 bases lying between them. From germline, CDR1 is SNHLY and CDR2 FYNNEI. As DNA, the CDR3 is TGTGCCAGCAGCCTCGGGCCCTACAATGAGCAGTTCTTC. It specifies CASSLGPYNEQFF.

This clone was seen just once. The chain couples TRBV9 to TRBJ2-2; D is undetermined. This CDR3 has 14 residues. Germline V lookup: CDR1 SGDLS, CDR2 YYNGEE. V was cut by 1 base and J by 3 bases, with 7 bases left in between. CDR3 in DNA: TGTGCCAGCAGCGTAAATCCCTACACCGGGGAGCTGTTTTTT. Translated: CASSVNPYTGELFF.

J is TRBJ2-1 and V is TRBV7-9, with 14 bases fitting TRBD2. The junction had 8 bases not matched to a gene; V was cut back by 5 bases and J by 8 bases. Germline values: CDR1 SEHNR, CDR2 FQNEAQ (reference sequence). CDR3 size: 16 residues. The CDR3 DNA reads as TGTGCCAGCAGCCCGAGGGGGACTAGCGGGGGCGATGAGCAGTTCTTC. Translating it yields CASSPRGTSGGDEQFF.

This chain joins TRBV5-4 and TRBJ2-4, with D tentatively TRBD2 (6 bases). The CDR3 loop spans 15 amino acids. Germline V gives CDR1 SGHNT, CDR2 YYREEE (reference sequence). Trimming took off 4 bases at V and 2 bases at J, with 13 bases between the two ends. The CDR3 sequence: CASSPPEGPKNIQYF. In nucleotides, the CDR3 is TGTGCCAGCAGCCCGCCGGAGGGGCCCAAAAACATTCAGTACTTC.

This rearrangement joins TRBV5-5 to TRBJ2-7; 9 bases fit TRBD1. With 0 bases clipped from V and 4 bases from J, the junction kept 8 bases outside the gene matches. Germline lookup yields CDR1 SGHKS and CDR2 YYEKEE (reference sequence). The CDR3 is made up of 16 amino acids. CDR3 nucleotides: TGTGCCAGCAGCTTGGCCACCGGGACAGGGACATACGAGCAGTACTTC. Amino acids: CASSLATGTGTYEQYF.

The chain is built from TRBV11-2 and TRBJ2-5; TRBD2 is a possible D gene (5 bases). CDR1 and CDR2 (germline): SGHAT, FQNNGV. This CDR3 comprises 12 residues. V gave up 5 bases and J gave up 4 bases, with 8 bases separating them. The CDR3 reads CASSLAAETQYF. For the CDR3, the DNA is TGTGCCAGCAGCCTAGCCGCAGAGACCCAGTACTTC.

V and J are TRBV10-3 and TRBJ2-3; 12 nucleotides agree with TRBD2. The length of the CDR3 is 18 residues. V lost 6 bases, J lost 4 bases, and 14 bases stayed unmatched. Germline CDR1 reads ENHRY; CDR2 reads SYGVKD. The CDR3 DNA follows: TGTGCCATCAGGGGACCGGGACTAGCGGGTTCGGCCCCAGATACGCAGTATTTT. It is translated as CAIRGPGLAGSAPDTQYF.

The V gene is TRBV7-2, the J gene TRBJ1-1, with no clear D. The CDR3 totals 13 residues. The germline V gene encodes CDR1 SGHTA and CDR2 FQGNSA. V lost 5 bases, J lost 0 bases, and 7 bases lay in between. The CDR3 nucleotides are TGTGCCAGCAGCCCCCTCATGAACACTGAAGCTTTCTTT. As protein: CASSPLMNTEAFF.

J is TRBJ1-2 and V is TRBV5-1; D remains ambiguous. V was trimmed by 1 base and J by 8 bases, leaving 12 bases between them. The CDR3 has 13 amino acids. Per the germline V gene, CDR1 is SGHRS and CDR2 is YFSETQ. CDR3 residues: CASSLFASEGYTF. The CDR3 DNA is TGCGCCAGCAGCTTGTTCGCCTCTGAGGGCTACACCTTC.

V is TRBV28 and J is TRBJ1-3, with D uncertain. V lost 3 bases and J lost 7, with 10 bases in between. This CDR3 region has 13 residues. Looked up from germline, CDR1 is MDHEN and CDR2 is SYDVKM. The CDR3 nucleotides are TGTGCCAGCAGTTTTATTTCGACTAACACCATATATTTT. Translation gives CASSFISTNTIYF. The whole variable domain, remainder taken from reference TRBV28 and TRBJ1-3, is DVKVTQSSRYLVKRTGEKVFLECVQDMDHENMFWYRQDPGLGLRLIYFSYDVKMKEKGDIPEGYSVSREKKERFSLILESASTNQTSMYLCASSFISTNTIYFGEGSWLTVV.